The entry below gives a single T cell receptor beta chain sequence along with its context. What it recognizes is unknown. Primers for the PCR totalled 60 Vbeta and 13 Jbeta. Data came from immunoSEQ multiplex PCR; TCRdb stores just in-frame clones and leaves some out. The sample includes around 150,000 clones, roughly 80% of them seen just once. The sample originates from a study of cytomegalovirus exposure and HLA in healthy donors. Study-wide results and limits: Later, an analysis showed that TCR beta chains associated with HLA were more clonally expanded than others that were equally common.

Samples came from healthy bone marrow donors. With 7 bases clipped from V and 6 bases from J, the junction kept 14 bases outside the gene matches. This CDR3 comprises 17 residues. Germline V gene sequence: CDR1 PRHDT, CDR2 FYEKMQ (reference sequence). Sequencing used PBMCs. This clonotype originated in a man aged 25 to 40 in good health and CMV-seronegative. V gene TRBV13 combines with J gene TRBJ1-6; 8 bases agree with TRBD1. CDR3 residues: CASIERAGGLSNSPLHF. The CDR3 nucleotides are TGTGCCAGCATCGAGAGGGCAGGGGGCTTGTCTAATTCACCCCTCCACTTT.